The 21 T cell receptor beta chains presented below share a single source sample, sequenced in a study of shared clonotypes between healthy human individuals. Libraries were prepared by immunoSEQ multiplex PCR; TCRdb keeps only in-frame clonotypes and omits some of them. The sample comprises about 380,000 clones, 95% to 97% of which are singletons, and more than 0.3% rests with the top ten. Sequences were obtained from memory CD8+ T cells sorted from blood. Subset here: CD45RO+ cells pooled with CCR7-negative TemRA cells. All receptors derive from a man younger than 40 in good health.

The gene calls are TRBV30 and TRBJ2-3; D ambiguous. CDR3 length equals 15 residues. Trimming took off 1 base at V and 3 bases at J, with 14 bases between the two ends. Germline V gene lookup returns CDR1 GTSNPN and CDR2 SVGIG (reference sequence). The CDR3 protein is CAWSDGFPPTDTQYF. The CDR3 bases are TGTGCCTGGAGTGATGGGTTTCCACCGACAGATACGCAGTATTTT.

The CDR3 DNA follows: TGTGCCAGCAGTGAACTGGGGACTAGCAGCTACAATGAGCAGTTCTTC. This translates into CASSELGTSSYNEQFF. The rearrangement links TRBV2 to TRBJ2-1, with TRBD2 matching 9 bases. This CDR3 contains 16 residues. CDR1 SNHLY and CDR2 FYNNEI come from the germline V gene. With V trimmed by 2 bases and J by 3 bases, 5 bases remained unmatched.

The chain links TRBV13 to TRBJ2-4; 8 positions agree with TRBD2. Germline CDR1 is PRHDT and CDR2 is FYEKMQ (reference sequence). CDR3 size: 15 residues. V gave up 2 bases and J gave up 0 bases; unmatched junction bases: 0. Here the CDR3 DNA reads TGTGCCAGCAGCTTACTAGCGGGAGCCAAAAACATTCAGTACTTC. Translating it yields CASSLLAGAKNIQYF.

CDR3 sequence reads: CASSSTNTSGRATTQYF. DNA of the CDR3: TGTGCCAGCAGCTCCACGAATACTAGCGGCCGGGCGACGACCCAGTACTTC. The J gene is TRBJ2-5, the V gene TRBV5-6; TRBD2 agrees at 8 bases. The junction had 17 bases not matched to a gene; V was cut back by 3 bases and J by 7 bases. The CDR3 loop spans 17 amino acids. Germline V gives CDR1 SGHDT, CDR2 YYEEEE. Looking up the rest from reference TRBV5-6 and TRBJ2-5 gives the full variable domain: DAGVTQSPTHLIKTRGQQVTLRCSPKSGHDTVSWYQQALGQGPQFIFQYYEEEERQRGNFPDRFSGHQFPNYSSELNVNALLLGDSALYLCASSSTNTSGRATTQYFGPGTRLLVL.

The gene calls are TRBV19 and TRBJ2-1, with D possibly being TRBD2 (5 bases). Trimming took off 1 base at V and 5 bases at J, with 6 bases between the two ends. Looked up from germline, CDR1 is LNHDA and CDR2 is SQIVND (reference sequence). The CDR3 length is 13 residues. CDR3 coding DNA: TGTGCCAGTAGTATAGTAGCGAACAATGAGCAGTTCTTC. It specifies CASSIVANNEQFF.

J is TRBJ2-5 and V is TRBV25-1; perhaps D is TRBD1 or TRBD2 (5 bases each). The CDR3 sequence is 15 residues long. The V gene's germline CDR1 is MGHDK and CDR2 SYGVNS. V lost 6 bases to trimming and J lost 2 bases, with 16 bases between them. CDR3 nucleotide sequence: TGTGCCAGCAGCGATCGGGGCAGGGTACAAGAGACCCAGTACTTC. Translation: CASSDRGRVQETQYF.

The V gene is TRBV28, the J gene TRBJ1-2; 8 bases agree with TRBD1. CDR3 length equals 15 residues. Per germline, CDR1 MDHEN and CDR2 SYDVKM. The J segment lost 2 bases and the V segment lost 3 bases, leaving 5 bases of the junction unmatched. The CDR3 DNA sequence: TGTGCCAGCAGTTTCTCGGACAGGGCAAACTATGGCTACACCTTC. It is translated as CASSFSDRANYGYTF.

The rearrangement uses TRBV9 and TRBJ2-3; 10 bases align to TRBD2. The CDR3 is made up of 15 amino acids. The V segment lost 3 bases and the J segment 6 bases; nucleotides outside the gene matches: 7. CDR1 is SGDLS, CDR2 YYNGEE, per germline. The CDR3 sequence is CASSALAGVKDTQYF. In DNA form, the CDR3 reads TGTGCCAGCAGCGCCCTAGCGGGAGTGAAGGATACGCAGTATTTT.

CDR3 in amino acids: CASSLIGRPYGYTF. The CDR3 coding sequence is TGTGCCAGCAGCTTGATCGGGAGACCCTATGGCTACACCTTC. This chain connects TRBV5-4 to TRBJ1-2; unclear D gene. The CDR3 has 14 residues. V was cut by 1 base and J by 4 bases, with 11 bases left in between. Germline CDR1 reads SGHNT; CDR2 reads YYREEE (reference sequence).

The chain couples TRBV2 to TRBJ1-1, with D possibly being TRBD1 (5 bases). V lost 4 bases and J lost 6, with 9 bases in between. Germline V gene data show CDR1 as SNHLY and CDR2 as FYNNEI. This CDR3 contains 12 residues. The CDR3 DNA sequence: TGTGCCAGCAGTGGACAGTCTCCTGAAGCTTTCTTT. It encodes CASSGQSPEAFF.

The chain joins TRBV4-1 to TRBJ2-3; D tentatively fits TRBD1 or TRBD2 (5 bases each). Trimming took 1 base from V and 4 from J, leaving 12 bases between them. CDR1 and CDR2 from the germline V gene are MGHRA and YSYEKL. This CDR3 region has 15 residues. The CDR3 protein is CASSQGTRGPDTQYF. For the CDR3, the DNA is TGCGCCAGCAGCCAAGGTACTCGGGGACCAGATACGCAGTATTTT.

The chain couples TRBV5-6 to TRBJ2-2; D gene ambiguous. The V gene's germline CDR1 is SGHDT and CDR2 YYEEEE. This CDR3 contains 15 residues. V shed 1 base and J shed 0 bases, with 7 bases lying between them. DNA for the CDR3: TGTGCCAGCAGCTTGTCTTGGGCGAACACCGGGGAGCTGTTTTTT. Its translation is CASSLSWANTGELFF.

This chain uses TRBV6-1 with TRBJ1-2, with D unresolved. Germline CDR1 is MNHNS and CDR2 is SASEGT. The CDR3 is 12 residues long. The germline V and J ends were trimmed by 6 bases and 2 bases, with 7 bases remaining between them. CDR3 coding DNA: TGTGCCAGCAGGTCCCAAAACTATGGCTACACCTTC. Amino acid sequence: CASRSQNYGYTF.

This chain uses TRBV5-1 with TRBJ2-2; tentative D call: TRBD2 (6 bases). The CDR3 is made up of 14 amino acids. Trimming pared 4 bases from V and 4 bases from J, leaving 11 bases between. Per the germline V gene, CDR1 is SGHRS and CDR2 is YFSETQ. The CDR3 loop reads CASSTVGGTGELFF. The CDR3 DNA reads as TGCGCCAGCAGCACGGTCGGGGGCACCGGGGAGCTGTTTTTT.

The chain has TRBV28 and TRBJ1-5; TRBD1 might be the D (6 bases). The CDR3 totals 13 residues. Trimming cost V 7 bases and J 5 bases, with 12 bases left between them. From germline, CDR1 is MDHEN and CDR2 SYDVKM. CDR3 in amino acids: CASNSGAYQPQHF. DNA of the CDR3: TGTGCCAGCAATTCAGGGGCCTATCAGCCCCAGCATTTT.

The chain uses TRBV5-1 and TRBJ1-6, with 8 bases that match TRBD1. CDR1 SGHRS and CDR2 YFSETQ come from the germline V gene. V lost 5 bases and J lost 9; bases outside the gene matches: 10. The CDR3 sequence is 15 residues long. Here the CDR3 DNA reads TGCGCCAGCAGTACGAGGACAGGGACCCGTTCACCCCTCCACTTT. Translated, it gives CASSTRTGTRSPLHF.

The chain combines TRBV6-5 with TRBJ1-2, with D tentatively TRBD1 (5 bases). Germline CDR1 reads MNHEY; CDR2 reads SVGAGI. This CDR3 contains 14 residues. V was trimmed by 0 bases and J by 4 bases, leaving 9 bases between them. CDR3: CASSYSGGSYGYTF. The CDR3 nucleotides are TGTGCCAGCAGTTACTCGGGGGGGAGCTATGGCTACACCTTC.

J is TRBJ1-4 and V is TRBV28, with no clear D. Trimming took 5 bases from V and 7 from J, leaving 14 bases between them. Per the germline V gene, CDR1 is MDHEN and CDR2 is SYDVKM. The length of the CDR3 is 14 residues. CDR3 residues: CASSPPLVGEKLFF. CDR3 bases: TGTGCCAGCAGTCCTCCTTTGGTGGGTGAAAAACTGTTTTTT.

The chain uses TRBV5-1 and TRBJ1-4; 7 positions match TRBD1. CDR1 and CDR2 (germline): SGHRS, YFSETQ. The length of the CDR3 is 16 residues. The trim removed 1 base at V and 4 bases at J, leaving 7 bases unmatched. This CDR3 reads CASSLSAGGNNEKLFF. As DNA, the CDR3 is TGCGCCAGCAGCTTGTCGGCAGGGGGAAATAATGAAAAACTGTTTTTT. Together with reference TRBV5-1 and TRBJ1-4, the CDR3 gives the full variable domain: KAGVTQTPRYLIKTRGQQVTLSCSPISGHRSVSWYQQTPGQGLQFLFEYFSETQRNKGNFPGRFSGRQFSNSRSEMNVSTLELGDSALYLCASSLSAGGNNEKLFFGSGTQLSVL.

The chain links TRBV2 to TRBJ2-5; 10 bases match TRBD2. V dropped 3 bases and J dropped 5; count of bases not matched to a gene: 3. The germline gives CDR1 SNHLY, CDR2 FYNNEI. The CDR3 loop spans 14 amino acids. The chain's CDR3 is CASSDNSGRETQYF. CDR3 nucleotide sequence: TGTGCCAGCAGTGACAATAGCGGGAGGGAGACCCAGTACTTC. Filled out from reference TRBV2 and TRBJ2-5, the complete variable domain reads EPEVTQTPSHQVTQMGQEVILRCVPISNHLYFYWYRQILGQKVEFLVSFYNNEISEKSEIFDDQFSVERPDGSNFTLKIRSTKLEDSAMYFCASSDNSGRETQYFGPGTRLLVL.

This CDR3 reads CASSPGLAGGTSYEQYF. The CDR3, as DNA: TGTGCCAGCAGCCCGGGACTAGCGGGAGGTACCTCCTACGAGCAGTACTTC. The gene calls are TRBV12-1 and TRBJ2-7; the DNA was not used to check the table's D call, TRBD2. TRBV12-1 is marked as a pseudogene. The CDR3 consists of 17 residues.